A selection of T cell receptor beta chains follows, all from one sample in a study of human versus mouse CDR3 diversity and MHC coevolution. This table comes from immunoSEQ multiplex PCR, and its TCRdb copy is limited to in-frame clones, with some not included. The sample has some 82,000 clones, 80% to 95% seen once. Input material: naive CD4+ T cells from blood. These receptors were taken from a person aged 25 to 69 in good health. Each CDR3 is given with its conserved first and last residue. The order of the fields is J gene, clone size, V gene, D gene, CDR3 DNA, CDR3 protein. A D gene is named only where the DNA matches it firmly. Not all rows give a size; the values are once, few, many and, for expanded clones, a class.

TRBJ1-6	-	TRBV5-4	-	TGTGCCAGCAGCCCTTACTCTCAATATAATTCACCCCTCCACTTT	CASSPYSQYNSPLHF
TRBJ2-7	-	TRBV11-1	TRBD1	TGTGCCAGCAGCTTAGGACGGACAGGGGAAGCCTACGAGCAGTACTTC	CASSLGRTGEAYEQYF
TRBJ2-5	-	TRBV10-3	-	TGTGCCATCAGTCTACACGGGACAACTCAAGAGACCCAGTACTTC	CAISLHGTTQETQYF
TRBJ2-7	-	TRBV5-4	TRBD1	TGTGCCAGCAGCTTGGGCGGACAGGGTTTTGAGCAGTACTTC	CASSLGGQGFEQYF
TRBJ1-2	-	TRBV6-5	TRBD1	TGTGCCAGCGACGGGACAGGGAAGTTTGGCTACACCTTC	CASDGTGKFGYTF
TRBJ1-1	-	TRBV19	-	TGTGCCAGTAGTACAGTTGGGGGCCTGAACACTGAAGCTTTCTTT	CASSTVGGLNTEAFF
TRBJ1-2	once	TRBV27	-	TGTGCCAGCAGTTTAACGGGGATTAATGGCTACACCTTC	CASSLTGINGYTF
TRBJ2-7	-	TRBV12-5	-	TGTGCTAGTGGTTTTAGCGCGGACGAGCAGTACTTC	CASGFSADEQYF
TRBJ2-7	-	TRBV5-6	-	TGTGCCAACAGCGTGACAGGAATCTACGAGCAGTACTTC	CANSVTGIYEQYF
TRBJ2-7	-	TRBV7-7	TRBD1	TGTGCCAGCAGCGCAGGGACAGGGATACCCTACGAGCAGTACTTC	CASSAGTGIPYEQYF
TRBJ2-1	-	TRBV19	TRBD1	TGTGCCAGTATCCAAGACAGGGGATATGAGCAGTTCTTC	CASIQDRGYEQFF
TRBJ2-7	-	TRBV7-2	-	TGTGCCAGCAGCTCTCGACAGCTACCCTACGAGCAGTACTTC	CASSSRQLPYEQYF
TRBJ1-4	-	TRBV19	TRBD1	TGTGCCAGTAGCCAGACAGGGGAGGAGGAAAAACTGTTTTTT	CASSQTGEEEKLFF
TRBJ1-5	-	TRBV27	-	TGTGCCAGCAGTTTAGGAGCGAATAGCAATCAGCCCCAGCATTTT	CASSLGANSNQPQHF
TRBJ1-5	few	TRBV7-2	-	TGTGCCAGCAGCTTTTTACAGGAGGGACAGCCCCAGCATTTT	CASSFLQEGQPQHF
TRBJ2-1	few	TRBV10-3	-	TGTGCCCTGCGGGGAAGCTCCTACAATGAGCAGTTCTTC	CALRGSSYNEQFF
TRBJ2-7	-	TRBV6-5	TRBD1	TGTGCCAGCAGTTATCCTGACAGGGACGAGCAGTACTTC	CASSYPDRDEQYF
TRBJ2-1	-	TRBV10-2	TRBD2	TGCGCCAGCAGTGAGTCGCGGGTTGGGCTAGCGGGAGTCAGTGAGCAGTTCTTC	CASSESRVGLAGVSEQFF
TRBJ2-2	-	TRBV5-1	TRBD2	TGCGCCAGCAGCAAGGCTGGGACTAGCGGGAACACCGGGGAGCTGTTTTTT	CASSKAGTSGNTGELFF
TRBJ2-5	-	TRBV6-1	TRBD2	TGTGCCAGCAGTGAAAGGGCCCGGACTAGCGGGAGTGTAGAGACCCAGTACTTC	CASSERARTSGSVETQYF
TRBJ2-7	-	TRBV28	TRBD2	TGTGCCAGCAGTTCCCCGACTAGCGGGAGGGCCTACGAGCAGTACTTC	CASSSPTSGRAYEQYF
TRBJ1-1	-	TRBV18	TRBD1	TGTGCCAGCTCAGAACAGGGGATGAACACTGAAGCTTTCTTT	CASSEQGMNTEAFF
TRBJ2-5	-	TRBV11-3	TRBD1	TGTGCCAGCAGCTCCGGGACAGCGGAACAAGAGACCCAGTACTTC	CASSSGTAEQETQYF
TRBJ2-7	-	TRBV7-9	-	TGTGCCAGCAGCGCCAGGACACTAAGCTCCTACGAGCAGTACTTC	CASSARTLSSYEQYF
TRBJ1-5	-	TRBV18	TRBD1	TGTGCCAGCTCACTCGGACAGGGACGAAGCAATCAGCCCCAGCATTTT	CASSLGQGRSNQPQHF
TRBJ1-2	-	TRBV7-2	TRBD1	TGTGCCAGCAGCGCACAGGGGGCGCCCCCCTATGGCTACACCTTC	CASSAQGAPPYGYTF
TRBJ2-7	-	TRBV18	TRBD2	TGTGCCAGCTCACTATCCGCTAGCGGGAGGGACGAGCAGTACTTC	CASSLSASGRDEQYF
TRBJ1-5	-	TRBV19	TRBD1	TGTGCCAGTAGTCCGGGACAGGGTGGTGTATATAGCAATCAGCCCCAGCATTTT	CASSPGQGGVYSNQPQHF
TRBJ2-7	-	TRBV6-6	TRBD2	TGTGCCAGCAGTTATCCGACTAGCTCATCCTCCTACGAGCAGTACTTC	CASSYPTSSSSYEQYF
TRBJ1-5	-	TRBV28	-	TGTGCCAGCAGGACCGACAGAGACTTTTATAGCAATCAGCCCCAGCATTTT	CASRTDRDFYSNQPQHF
TRBJ2-7	-	TRBV28	-	TGTGCCAGCAGGGCGGGACTGGGGGAGCAGTACTTC	CASRAGLGEQYF